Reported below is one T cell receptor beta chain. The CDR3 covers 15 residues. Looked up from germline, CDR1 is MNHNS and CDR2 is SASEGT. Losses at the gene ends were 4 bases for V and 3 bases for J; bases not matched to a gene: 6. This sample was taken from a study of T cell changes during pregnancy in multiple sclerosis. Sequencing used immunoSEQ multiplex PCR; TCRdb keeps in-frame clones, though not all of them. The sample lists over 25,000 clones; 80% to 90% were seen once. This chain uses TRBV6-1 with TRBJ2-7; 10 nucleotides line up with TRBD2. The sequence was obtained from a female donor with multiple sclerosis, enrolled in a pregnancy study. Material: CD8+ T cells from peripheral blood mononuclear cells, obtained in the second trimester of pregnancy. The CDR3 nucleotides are TGTGCCAGCAGTGTTACTAGCGGGACTTACTACGAGCAGTACTTC. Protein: CASSVTSGTYYEQYF.